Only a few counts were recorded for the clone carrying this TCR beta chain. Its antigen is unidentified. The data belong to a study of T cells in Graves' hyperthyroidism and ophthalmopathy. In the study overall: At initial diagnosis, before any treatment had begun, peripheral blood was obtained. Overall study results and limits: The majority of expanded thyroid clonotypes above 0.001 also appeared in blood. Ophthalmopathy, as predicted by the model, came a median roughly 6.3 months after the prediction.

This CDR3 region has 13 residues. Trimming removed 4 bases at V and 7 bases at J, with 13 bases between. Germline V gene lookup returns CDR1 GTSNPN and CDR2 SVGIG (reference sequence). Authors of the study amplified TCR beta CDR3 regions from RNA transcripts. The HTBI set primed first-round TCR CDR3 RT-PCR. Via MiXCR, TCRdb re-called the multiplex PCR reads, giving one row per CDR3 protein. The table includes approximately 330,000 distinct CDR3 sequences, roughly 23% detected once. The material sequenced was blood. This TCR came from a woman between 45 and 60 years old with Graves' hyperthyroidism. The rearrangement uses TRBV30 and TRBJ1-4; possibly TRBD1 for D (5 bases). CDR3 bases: TGTGCCTGGATGAGGGGTGTCGGTGAAAAACTGTTTTTT. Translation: CAWMRGVGEKLFF.